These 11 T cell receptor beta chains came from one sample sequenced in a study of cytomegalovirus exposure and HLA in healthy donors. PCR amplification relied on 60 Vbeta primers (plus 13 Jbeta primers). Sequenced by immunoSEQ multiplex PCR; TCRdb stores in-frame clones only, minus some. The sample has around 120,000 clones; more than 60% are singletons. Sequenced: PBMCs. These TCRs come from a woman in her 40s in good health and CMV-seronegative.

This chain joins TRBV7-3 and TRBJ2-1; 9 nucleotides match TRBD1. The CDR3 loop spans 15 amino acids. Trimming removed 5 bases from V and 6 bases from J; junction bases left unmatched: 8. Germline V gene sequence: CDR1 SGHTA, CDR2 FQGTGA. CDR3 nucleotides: TGTGCCAGCAGCCAGACGGGACAGGGTGGCAATGAGCAGTTCTTC. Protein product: CASSQTGQGGNEQFF. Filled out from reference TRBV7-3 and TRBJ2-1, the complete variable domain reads GAGVSQTPSNKVTEKGKYVELRCDPISGHTALYWYRQSLGQGPEFLIYFQGTGAADDSGLPNDRFFAVRPEGSVSTLKIQRTERGDSAVYLCASSQTGQGGNEQFFGPGTRLTVL.

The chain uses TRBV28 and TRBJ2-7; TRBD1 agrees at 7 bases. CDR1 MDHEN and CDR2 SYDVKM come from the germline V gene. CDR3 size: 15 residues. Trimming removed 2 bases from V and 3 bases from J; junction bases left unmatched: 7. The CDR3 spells CASSLSGAGGYEQYF. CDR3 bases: TGTGCCAGCAGTTTAAGTGGGGCAGGGGGCTACGAGCAGTACTTC.

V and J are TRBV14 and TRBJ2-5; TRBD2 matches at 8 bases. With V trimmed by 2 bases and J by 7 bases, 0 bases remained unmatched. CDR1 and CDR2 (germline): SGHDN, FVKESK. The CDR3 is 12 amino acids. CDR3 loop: CASSQTSGTQYF. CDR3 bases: TGTGCCAGCAGCCAAACTAGCGGGACCCAGTACTTC.

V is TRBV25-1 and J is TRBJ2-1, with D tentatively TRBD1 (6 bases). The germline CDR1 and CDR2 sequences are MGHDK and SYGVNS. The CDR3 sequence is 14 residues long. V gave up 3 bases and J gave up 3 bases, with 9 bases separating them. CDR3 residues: CASSDLQGYNEQFF. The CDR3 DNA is TGTGCCAGCAGTGATTTACAGGGCTACAATGAGCAGTTCTTC.

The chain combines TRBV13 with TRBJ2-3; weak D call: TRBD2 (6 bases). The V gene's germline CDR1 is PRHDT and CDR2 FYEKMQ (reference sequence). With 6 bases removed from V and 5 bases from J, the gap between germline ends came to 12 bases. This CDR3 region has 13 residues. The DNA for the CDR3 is TGTGCCAGCAGTGCTCCCGGGGGAGATACGCAGTATTTT. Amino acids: CASSAPGGDTQYF.

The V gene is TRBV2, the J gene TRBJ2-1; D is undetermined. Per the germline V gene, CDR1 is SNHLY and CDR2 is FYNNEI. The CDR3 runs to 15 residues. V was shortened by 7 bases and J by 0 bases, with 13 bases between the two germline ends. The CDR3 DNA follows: TGTGCCAGCATCCCCAGGCTGAGCTCCTACAATGAGCAGTTCTTC. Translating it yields CASIPRLSSYNEQFF.

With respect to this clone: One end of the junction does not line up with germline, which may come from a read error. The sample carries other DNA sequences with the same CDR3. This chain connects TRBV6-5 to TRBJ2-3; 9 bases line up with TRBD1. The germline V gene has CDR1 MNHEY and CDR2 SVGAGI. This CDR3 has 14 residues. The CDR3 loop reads CASSLQGATDTQYF. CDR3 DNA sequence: TGTGCCAGCAGTTTACAGGGGGCAACAGATACTCAGTATTTT.

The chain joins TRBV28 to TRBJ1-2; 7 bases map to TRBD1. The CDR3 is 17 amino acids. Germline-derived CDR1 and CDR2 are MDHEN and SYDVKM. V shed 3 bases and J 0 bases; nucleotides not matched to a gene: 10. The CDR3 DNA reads TGTGCCAGCAGTTTTTGGACAGGACCTATCGCTAACTATGGCTACACCTTC. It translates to CASSFWTGPIANYGYTF.

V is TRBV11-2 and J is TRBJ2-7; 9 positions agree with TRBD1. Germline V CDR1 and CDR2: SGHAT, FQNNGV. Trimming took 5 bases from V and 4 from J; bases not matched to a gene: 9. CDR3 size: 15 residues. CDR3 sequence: CASSLWTGVSYEQYF. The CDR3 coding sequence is TGTGCCAGCAGCCTCTGGACAGGGGTGTCGTACGAGCAGTACTTC.

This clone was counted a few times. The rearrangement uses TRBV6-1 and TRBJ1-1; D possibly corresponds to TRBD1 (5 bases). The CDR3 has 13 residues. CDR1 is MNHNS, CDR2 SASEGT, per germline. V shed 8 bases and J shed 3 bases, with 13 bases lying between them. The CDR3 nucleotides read TGTGCCAGCCGGCGGGGGACGGACACTGAAGCTTTCTTT. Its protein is CASRRGTDTEAFF.

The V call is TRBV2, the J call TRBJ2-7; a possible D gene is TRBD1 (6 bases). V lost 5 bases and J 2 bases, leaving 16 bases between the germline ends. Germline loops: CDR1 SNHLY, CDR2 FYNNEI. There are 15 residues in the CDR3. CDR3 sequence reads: CASSPVDRLAYEQYF. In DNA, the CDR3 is TGTGCCAGCAGTCCCGTAGACAGGCTGGCCTACGAGCAGTACTTC.